A selection of T cell receptor beta chains follows, all from one sample in a study of T-cell reconstitution after alpha-beta-depleted transplantation in children. A single record per CDR3 protein comes from TCRdb applying MiXCR to the PCR reads. The top ten clones hold around 24% of a sample with approximately 120,000 distinct CDR3 sequences, about 9.5% of them seen once. Sequencing was performed on PBMCs, mostly from graft donor cells, taken 180 days after TCRalphabeta/CD19-depleted stem cell transplant. Receptors originate from a girl under three years old who had a stem cell transplant for combined immunodeficiency, so the T cells may come from the graft donor. Each CDR3 is given with its conserved first and last residue. The D gene is left open where the match is weak. The size entry is marked missing in some rows and otherwise reads once, few, many or a size class.

>-|TRBD1|TRBV7-2|TRBJ2-5
CASTLWGDRGVGTQYF
TGTGCCAGCACCCTCTGGGGGGACAGGGGGGTAGGGACCCAGTACTTC
>few|TRBD1|TRBV10-3|TRBJ1-1
CAISEDRGGTEAFF
TGTGCCATCAGTGAAGACAGGGGTGGTACTGAAGCTTTCTTT
>many|-|TRBV20-1|TRBJ1-5
CSARDLGRQPQHF
TGCAGTGCTAGGGATTTGGGAAGACAGCCCCAGCATTTT
>-|-|TRBV29-1|TRBJ1-4
CSALSSNEKLFF
TGCAGCGCACTCTCCTCTAATGAAAAACTGTTTTTT
>many|-|TRBV29-1|TRBJ2-7
CSARSRYEQYF
TGCAGCGCCCGTTCGAGATACGAGCAGTACTTC
>few|-|TRBV6-2/TRBV6-3|TRBJ1-2
CASRTENYGYTF
TGTGCCAGCAGAACCGAGAACTATGGCTACACCTTC
>-|TRBD2|TRBV7-8|TRBJ2-2
CASSFRLAGGLGELFF
TGTGCCAGCAGCTTTCGACTAGCGGGGGGGCTCGGGGAGCTGTTTTTT
>-|-|TRBV5-6|TRBJ1-1
CASSLGGADEAFF
TGTGCCAGCAGCTTGGGGGGCGCGGATGAAGCTTTCTTT
>-|-|TRBV5-1|TRBJ2-6
CASSLVQVLNSGANVLTF
TGCGCCAGCAGCTTGGTACAGGTCCTGAACTCTGGGGCCAACGTCCTGACTTTC
>few|-|TRBV20-1|TRBJ1-5
CSARDRGLGHSNQPQHF
TGCAGTGCTAGAGATCGAGGACTTGGGCATAGCAATCAGCCCCAGCATTTT
>few|-|TRBV23-1|TRBJ2-3
CASSQSSDTQYF
TGCGCCAGCAGTCAATCGTCAGATACGCAGTATTTT
>-|-|TRBV20-1|TRBJ1-1
CSARPRSYTEAFF
TGCAGTGCTAGACCTCGGAGCTACACTGAAGCTTTCTTT
>-|-|TRBV12-3/TRBV12-4|TRBJ2-1
CASSLSGLAYNNEQFF
TGTGCCAGCAGTTTATCCGGGCTAGCGTATAACAATGAGCAGTTCTTC
>-|TRBD1|TRBV5-5|TRBJ1-5
CATRDRGGSNQPQHF
TGTGCCACACGGGACAGGGGAGGGAGCAATCAGCCCCAGCATTTT
>few|TRBD1|TRBV28|TRBJ1-5
CASSSRTGLQPQHF
TGTGCCAGCAGTTCCAGGACAGGGCTTCAGCCCCAGCATTTT
>few|-|TRBV12-3/TRBV12-4|TRBJ1-4
CASSLGNTKTNEKLFF
TGTGCCAGCAGTTTGGGGAATACAAAAACTAATGAAAAACTGTTTTTT
>few|-|TRBV7-9|TRBJ2-5
CASSIWDYQETQYF
TGTGCCAGCAGCATATGGGACTACCAAGAGACCCAGTACTTC
>-|TRBD1|TRBV30|TRBJ1-5
CAWSLKTGRVQPQHF
TGTGCCTGGAGTTTAAAGACAGGGCGCGTACAGCCCCAGCATTTT
>-|-|TRBV29-1|TRBJ2-3
CSVEKALRAADTQYF
TGCAGCGTTGAAAAGGCCCTCAGAGCGGCAGATACGCAGTATTTT
>few|TRBD2|TRBV10-3|TRBJ2-3
CAIRPGLAMTDTQYF
TGTGCCATCAGACCCGGACTAGCCATGACAGATACGCAGTATTTT
>-|TRBD2|TRBV6-1|TRBJ2-1
CASSTGGTSRKQFF
TGTGCCAGCAGTACGGGGGGTACGAGTAGAAAACAGTTCTTC
>few|TRBD2|TRBV29-1|TRBJ2-1
CSVLAGEEFF
TGCAGCGTCCTAGCGGGAGAAGAGTTCTTC
>-|-|TRBV4-3|TRBJ2-2
CASSPGPDLTVVGELFF
TGCGCCAGCAGCCCAGGACCGGATCTTACGGTGGTCGGGGAGCTGTTTTTT
>few|-|TRBV7-2|TRBJ2-3
CASSFLQSTDTQYF
TGTGCCAGCAGCTTCCTACAGAGCACAGATACGCAGTATTTT
>-|-|TRBV18|TRBJ1-5
CASSQGHPDQPQHF
TGTGCCAGCTCACAGGGACACCCAGATCAGCCCCAGCATTTT
>few|TRBD1|TRBV12-3/TRBV12-4|TRBJ1-2
CASSNRGLYGYTF
TGTGCCAGCAGCAACAGGGGGCTCTATGGCTACACCTTC
>-|-|TRBV4-1|TRBJ2-5
CASSQDGSSQTF
TGCGCCAGCAGCCAAGACGGGTCTAGCCAAACCTTC
>-|-|TRBV20-1|TRBJ2-3
CSVRGITNTQYF
TGCAGTGTGAGGGGGATTACAAATACGCAGTATTTT
>-|TRBD2|TRBV7-9|TRBJ2-7
CASSSSGTYEQYF
TGTGCCAGCAGCTCTAGCGGGACCTACGAGCAGTACTTC
>few|TRBD1|TRBV7-8|TRBJ2-2
CASSYSGTGSGELFF
TGTGCCAGCAGCTACTCCGGGACAGGGTCCGGGGAGCTGTTTTTT
>many|-|TRBV6-5|TRBJ2-3
CASSYDGGLVTDTQYF
TGTGCCAGCAGTTACGACGGCGGGTTGGTCACAGATACGCAGTATTTT
>many|-|TRBV7-2|TRBJ2-3
CASSLYWLATRDTQYF
TGTGCCAGCTCACTTTATTGGCTAGCGACTCGAGATACGCAGTATTTT
>-|-|TRBV6-6|TRBJ1-2
CASSYSSIGGYTF
TGTGCCAGCAGTTACTCGAGTATAGGTGGCTACACCTTC
>few|TRBD1|TRBV27|TRBJ2-1
CASSSRDRGTYNEQFF
TGTGCCAGCAGTTCCCGGGACAGAGGAACTTACAATGAGCAGTTCTTC
>-|-|TRBV15|TRBJ1-4
CATSRGKGEKLFF
TGTGCCACCAGCAGAGGGAAGGGGGAAAAACTGTTTTTT
>once|TRBD1|TRBV4-3|TRBJ2-5
CASSQAGTHRGKGETQYF
TGCGCCAGCAGCCAAGCCGGGACCCACAGGGGCAAGGGGGAGACCCAGTACTTC
>few|TRBD2|TRBV19|TRBJ2-3
CASSMLEREGTDTQYF
TGTGCCAGTAGTATGTTAGAGCGGGAGGGCACAGATACGCAGTATTTT
>-|TRBD1|TRBV3-1|TRBJ1-2
CASSFWLTSPGQGNYGYTF
TGTGCCAGCAGTTTTTGGCTGACCTCTCCGGGACAGGGGAACTATGGCTACACCTTC
>few|TRBD1|TRBV2|TRBJ2-6
CASWTGDFAGANVLTF
TGTGCCAGCTGGACAGGGGACTTCGCTGGGGCCAACGTCCTGACTTTC
>many|-|TRBV29-1|TRBJ2-7
CSVEDGESSYEQYF
TGCAGCGTTGAAGATGGGGAGAGCTCCTACGAGCAGTACTTC
>-|-|TRBV5-6|TRBJ1-3
CASSLGDINTIYF
TGTGCCAGCAGCTTGGGGGACATAAACACCATATATTTT
>few|-|TRBV5-6|TRBJ2-7
CASSLILDGYEQYF
TGTGCCAGCAGCTTGATATTGGACGGCTACGAGCAGTACTTC
>-|TRBD2|TRBV29-1|TRBJ2-5
CSVEDGRGGIQETQYF
TGCAGCGTTGAAGATGGCCGCGGGGGGATCCAAGAGACCCAGTACTTC
>-|TRBD2|TRBV5-1|TRBJ2-3
CASSFRLAGGTTDTQYF
TGCGCCAGCAGCTTTAGGCTAGCGGGAGGGACGACAGATACGCAGTATTTT
>few|-|TRBV20-1|TRBJ2-7
CSATQGSDEQYF
TGCAGTGCCACCCAGGGGAGCGACGAGCAGTACTTC
>-|TRBD2|TRBV5-1|TRBJ2-3
CASSPTSGAADTQYF
TGCGCCAGCAGCCCCACTAGCGGAGCCGCAGATACGCAGTATTTT
>many|-|TRBV6-5|TRBJ1-2
CASTRGYGYTF
TGTGCCAGCACCAGGGGCTATGGCTACACCTTC
>few|-|TRBV6-2/TRBV6-3|TRBJ2-1
CASSPRTGPYNEQFF
TGTGCCAGCAGCCCTCGGACCGGCCCCTACAATGAGCAGTTCTTC
>many|-|TRBV6-1|TRBJ2-2
CASSELGNTGELFF
TGTGCCAGCAGTGAGTTGGGGAACACCGGGGAGCTGTTTTTT
>-|-|TRBV6-2/TRBV6-3|TRBJ2-6
CASSYGAWGANVLTF
TGTGCCAGCAGTTACGGGGCCTGGGGGGCCAACGTCCTGACTTTC
>few|-|TRBV29-1|TRBJ2-1
CSVEGLVGSGEQFF
TGCAGCGTTGAAGGACTAGTGGGTTCTGGTGAGCAGTTCTTC
>-|-|TRBV5-1|TRBJ2-1
CASSPGRSGWGASYNEQFF
TGCGCCAGCAGTCCAGGCCGTAGCGGGTGGGGGGCATCCTACAATGAGCAGTTCTTC
>-|TRBD2|TRBV6-5|TRBJ2-3
CASSYSRGGSGTDTQYF
TGTGCCAGCAGTTACTCGCGCGGCGGGAGTGGTACAGATACGCAGTATTTT